This T cell receptor beta chain is from a study of blood T cells in healthy people across ages. A second PCR of 7 to 11 cycles used a sample-barcoded 5' primer and a J-beta primer mix. TCRdb used MiXCR to reprocess the 5' RACE reads, holding one entry per CDR3 protein. Here the sample spans hundreds of thousands of distinct CDR3 sequences, approximately 53% being singletons. Extractions gave at least 6 micrograms of total RNA per sample. V was clipped by 2 bases and J by 0 bases, with 10 bases between them. The CDR3 is 15 amino acids. The TCR comes from a man aged 40-50 years in good health. Material: blood. The genes are TRBV12-3 or TRBV12-4 and TRBJ2-5; D possibly corresponds to TRBD2 (5 bases). CDR3 DNA: TGTGCCAGCAGTTTAACTAGACTGTACCAAGAGACCCAGTACTTC. This sequence encodes CASSLTRLYQETQYF.